This T cell receptor (beta chain) was identified in a study of shared clonotypes between healthy human individuals. V lost 6 bases and J 8 bases, leaving 16 bases between the germline ends. This CDR3 is built from 14 residues. Germline assignment: CDR1 MNHEY and CDR2 SVGAGI. Produced via immunoSEQ multiplex PCR; TCRdb's table is partial and in-frame only. The sample holds fewer than 2.5 million clones; more than 85% are singletons and the top ten take 0.36%. This sequence was found in a man aged 18 to 29 in good health. Some clones in this sample may be carry-over from other donors' samples. V is TRBV6-5 and J is TRBJ1-4, with no clear D. The sequencing sample was made of naive CD4+ T cells from PBMCs. Regarding subset: CD45RA+ positively selected. The DNA for the CDR3 is TGTGCCAGCAGCCGACATGGGGAGAGCGAAAAACTGTTTTTT. Protein product: CASSRHGESEKLFF.